This TCR beta chain appears in the sequencing data of a study of blood T cell repertoires in COVID-19. Produced via immunoSEQ multiplex PCR; TCRdb's table is partial and in-frame only. Found here are around 150,000 clones, 70% to 90% of them singletons; the top ten hold about 1%. This CDR3 contains 12 residues. Trimming cost V 3 bases and J 3 bases, with 6 bases left between them. In germline, CDR1 is GTSNPN, CDR2 SVGIG (reference sequence). The material sequenced was peripheral blood. The chain is built from TRBV30 and TRBJ2-1, with D perhaps TRBD2 (5 bases). The receptor was isolated from a man between 40 and 49 years old with acute or convalescent COVID-19. The CDR3 nucleotides read TGTGCCTGGAGCGGAGGCTACAATGAGCAGTTCTTC. It encodes CAWSGGYNEQFF.